The 6 T cell receptor beta chains below all came from one sample that was sequenced in a study of blood T cell repertoires in COVID-19. Assay: immunoSEQ multiplex PCR; the TCRdb copy retains only in-frame clones and omits some. In the table there are 150,000 or so clones, roughly 80% of which are singletons. Sequenced: PBMCs or T cells enriched from blood (not recorded which). The receptors stem from a woman aged 40 to 50 with acute COVID-19.

The chain uses TRBV11-2 and TRBJ2-7; TRBD2 matches at 7 bases. Germline-derived CDR1 and CDR2 are SGHAT and FQNNGV. The CDR3 runs to 14 residues. V was pared by 2 bases and J by 6 bases, with 7 bases of the junction left unmatched. The CDR3 spells CASSLLDPGGEQYV. The DNA of the CDR3 is TGTGCCAGCAGCTTATTGGACCCGGGGGGCGAGCAGTACGTC.

This chain uses TRBV4-1 with TRBJ2-1, with 7 bases that match TRBD2. Losses at the gene ends were 0 bases for V and 3 bases for J; bases not matched to a gene: 2. Per germline, CDR1 MGHRA and CDR2 YSYEKL. There are 15 residues in the CDR3. CDR3 sequence (DNA): TGCGCCAGCAGCCAAGACCTAGCGGTCTACAATGAGCAGTTCTTC. It encodes CASSQDLAVYNEQFF.

The chain couples TRBV2 to TRBJ2-1; 8 nucleotides agree with TRBD1. The CDR3 is 15 residues long. Trimming took 4 bases from V and 7 from J; bases not matched to a gene: 9. Germline values: CDR1 SNHLY, CDR2 FYNNEI. CDR3 loop: CASSGGQGARNEQFF. The CDR3 nucleotides are TGTGCCAGCAGTGGTGGGCAGGGGGCCAGAAATGAGCAGTTCTTC.

The chain recombines TRBV18 with TRBJ2-7; 7 bases map to TRBD1. J lost 9 bases, V lost 6 bases, and 5 bases had no gene match. CDR1 KGHSH and CDR2 LQKENI come from the germline V gene. CDR3 length: 11 residues. CDR3 loop: CASSQGDGQYF. In DNA form, the CDR3 reads TGTGCCAGCTCCCAGGGGGACGGGCAGTACTTC.

V and J are TRBV28 and TRBJ1-2; 8 bases are a match to TRBD1. Germline lookup yields CDR1 MDHEN and CDR2 SYDVKM. This CDR3 has 14 amino acids. Trimming took 1 base from V and 8 from J; bases not matched to a gene: 6. DNA for the CDR3: TGTGCCAGCAGTTTATCCACAGGGGGTCGAGGCTACACCTTC. It yields the protein CASSLSTGGRGYTF.

The chain is built from TRBV25-1 and TRBJ2-5, with 11 bases aligning to TRBD1. This CDR3 has 16 residues. Germline CDR1 and CDR2: MGHDK and SYGVNS. The V segment lost 4 bases and the J segment 3 bases; nucleotides outside the gene matches: 7. CDR3 sequence: CASSAVSGQGEETQYF. Here the CDR3 DNA reads TGTGCCAGCAGTGCAGTATCGGGACAGGGGGAAGAGACCCAGTACTTC.